What follows are 13 T cell receptor beta chains derived from one specimen sequenced in a study of blood T cell repertoires in COVID-19. Generated by immunoSEQ multiplex PCR, the TCRdb table keeps only in-frame clones and is missing some. The data contain about 64,000 clones, 70% to 80% of them singletons. Material: peripheral blood. These receptors came from a human donor in a cohort sampled during active COVID-19.

This clone was counted ten times or more. This sequence joins TRBV7-2 and TRBJ2-7; 9 nucleotides match TRBD2. J gave up 3 bases and V 1 base, and 4 bases lay outside the gene matches. The CDR3 totals 15 residues. Germline assignment: CDR1 SGHTA and CDR2 FQGNSA. The CDR3 reads CASSLGVSGSYEQYF. The CDR3 DNA is TGTGCCAGCAGCTTAGGAGTTAGCGGGAGCTACGAGCAGTACTTC.

This chain links TRBV7-8 with TRBJ2-3; possible D gene TRBD1, 5 bases. V lost 1 base and J lost 3, with 14 bases in between. Germline lookup yields CDR1 SGHVS and CDR2 FQNEAQ. This CDR3 has 16 residues. Here the CDR3 DNA reads TGTGCCAGCAGCTTAGACGGCAGGGCATGGACAGATACGCAGTATTTT. It codes for CASSLDGRAWTDTQYF.

This rearrangement joins TRBV4-1 to TRBJ2-1, with 8 bases matching TRBD2. This CDR3 comprises 13 residues. The germline V gene encodes CDR1 MGHRA and CDR2 YSYEKL. Trimming cost V 0 bases and J 12 bases; bases outside gene matches: 4. CDR3 DNA sequence: TGCGCCAGCAGCCAAGATTACACTAGCGGGCAGTTCTTC. The encoded protein is CASSQDYTSGQFF.

The chain has TRBV27 and TRBJ2-1; D possibly corresponds to TRBD1 (5 bases). Germline assignment: CDR1 MNHEY and CDR2 SMNVEV (reference sequence). Between the trimmed V and J ends, which lost 8 bases and 3 bases, there was a span of 8 bases. This CDR3 has 12 amino acids. CDR3 coding DNA: TGTGCCAGCCACGACAGCTACAATGAGCAGTTCTTC. This translates into CASHDSYNEQFF.

The chain couples TRBV6-2 or TRBV6-3 to TRBJ2-5; D might be TRBD1 (6 bases). Germline CDR1 reads MNHEY; CDR2 reads SVGEGT. The CDR3 length is 16 residues. V dropped 5 bases and J dropped 0 bases, with 16 bases sitting between them. CDR3 sequence reads: CASSAPGTPHQETQYF. The CDR3 DNA reads TGTGCCAGCAGTGCCCCTGGGACACCCCACCAAGAGACCCAGTACTTC.

The chain is built from TRBV11-2 and TRBJ1-3; 8 positions agree with TRBD1. The CDR3 spans 17 residues. The junction had 9 bases not matched to a gene; V was cut back by 4 bases and J by 1 base. CDR1 and CDR2 from the germline V gene are SGHAT and FQNNGV. CDR3 bases: TGTGCCAGCAGCTCGGGCCGGACAGGGCCTTCTGGAAACACCATATATTTT. Encoded protein: CASSSGRTGPSGNTIYF.

This chain connects TRBV5-4 to TRBJ2-3; 7 bases map to TRBD2. The germline CDR1 and CDR2 sequences are SGHNT and YYREEE (reference sequence). V was clipped by 2 bases and J by 0 bases; unmatched bases: 9. This CDR3 spans 17 amino acids. The CDR3 is CASSFPSGRSSTDTQYF. The CDR3 coding sequence is TGTGCCAGCAGCTTCCCTAGCGGTAGATCTAGCACAGATACGCAGTATTTT.

The J gene is TRBJ2-7, the V gene TRBV6-5; D is unclear. From germline, CDR1 is MNHEY and CDR2 SVGAGI. V gave up 6 bases and J gave up 4 bases, with 10 bases separating them. This CDR3 spans 12 amino acids. CDR3 in DNA: TGTGCCAGCAGCCCACCGACATACGAGCAGTACTTC. This sequence encodes CASSPPTYEQYF.

V gene TRBV7-9 combines with J gene TRBJ2-1; perhaps TRBD2 as D (5 bases). Trimming pared 3 bases from V and 6 bases from J, leaving 6 bases between. CDR3 size: 12 residues. Looked up from germline, CDR1 is SEHNR and CDR2 is FQNEAQ (reference sequence). The CDR3 sequence: CASSFGLNEQFF. CDR3 coding DNA: TGTGCCAGCAGCTTCGGACTCAATGAGCAGTTCTTC.

The chain uses TRBV20-1 and TRBJ1-2; D gene uncertain. Germline CDR1 DFQATT, CDR2 SNEGSKA (reference sequence). The CDR3 contains 13 residues. Trimming removed 3 bases from V and 0 bases from J, with 8 bases in between. The CDR3 DNA reads as TGCAGTGCTAGTAACGAGCCTAACTATGGCTACACCTTC. Encoded protein: CSASNEPNYGYTF.

The rearrangement joins TRBV5-4 to TRBJ2-7, with TRBD1 matching over 10 bases. Losses at the gene ends were 4 bases for V and 2 bases for J; bases not matched to a gene: 3. The CDR3 sequence is 14 residues long. Per the germline V gene, CDR1 is SGHNT and CDR2 is YYREEE (reference sequence). CDR3 protein: CASSPTGGPYEQYF. Written as DNA, the CDR3 is TGTGCCAGCAGCCCGACAGGGGGCCCCTACGAGCAGTACTTC.

This chain joins TRBV3-1 (or the pseudogene TRBV3-2) and TRBJ2-2; TRBD1 matches 7 bases. Germline V lookup: CDR1 LGHDT, CDR2 YNNKEL (reference sequence). V trimming: 6 bases; J trimming: 0 bases; junction bases outside the gene matches: 1. The CDR3 is made up of 14 amino acids. CDR3 in DNA: TGTGCCAGCAGGGGGACAGCGAACACCGGGGAGCTGTTTTTT. This codes for CASRGTANTGELFF.

This chain uses TRBV24-1 with TRBJ2-2; tentative D call: TRBD1 (6 bases). V lost 5 bases and J lost 5, with 14 bases in between. CDR3 length: 15 residues. In germline, CDR1 is KGHDR, CDR2 SFDVKD. CDR3 in DNA: TGTGCCACCAGTGGGTCAGGGGTGTGGACCGGGGAGCTGTTTTTT. Translating it yields CATSGSGVWTGELFF.